These 14 T cell receptor beta chains were sequenced from one sample in a study of response to subunit inactivated influenza vaccine. TCRdb ran MiXCR on the RT-PCR reads and lists one entry per CDR3 protein. The sample lists about 500,000 distinct CDR3 sequences; 16% were seen once. The sequencing used CD4+ T cells sorted from PBMCs, collected roughly 24 months after vaccination. Receptor source: a man aged 45 to 75 who received an inactivated influenza vaccine.

On this clonotype: Its ends do not fully match the called genes, so a read error is possible. The chain joins TRBV20-1 to TRBJ1-6, with D possibly being TRBD1 (5 bases). Germline V gene data show CDR1 as DFQATT and CDR2 as SNEGSKA (reference sequence). This CDR3 contains 15 residues. DNA of the CDR3: TGCAGTGCTAGCGACCAGGGTTTATATAGTTCACCCCTCCACTTT. Its translation: CSASDQGLYSSPLHF.

This clonotype appeared many times. This chain links TRBV4-3 with TRBJ1-6, with 9 bases matching TRBD1. Trimming took 4 bases from V and 7 from J; bases not matched to a gene: 8. The CDR3 runs 16 residues. Germline loops: CDR1 LGHNA, CDR2 YSLEER. CDR3 amino acids: CASSLGRGQGNSPLHF. The CDR3 bases are TGCGCCAGCAGCCTCGGCAGAGGACAGGGGAATTCACCCCTCCACTTT.

The CDR3 spells CASSQQDKGHPPGTQYF. In DNA, the CDR3 is TGCGCCAGCAGCCAGCAGGACAAGGGTCACCCCCCAGGGACCCAGTACTTC. V gene TRBV4-1 combines with J gene TRBJ2-5; perhaps TRBD1 as D (5 bases). There are 17 residues in the CDR3. Trimming shortened V by 3 bases and J by 7 bases, and 24 bases separated the two germline ends. The germline gives CDR1 MGHRA, CDR2 YSYEKL.

This clonotype turned up a few times. The chain links TRBV29-1 to TRBJ1-1; 11 bases line up with TRBD1. The CDR3 covers 15 residues. Germline CDR1 and CDR2: SQVTM and ANQGSEA. The junction had 3 bases not matched to a gene; V was cut back by 3 bases and J by 0 bases. The CDR3 loop is CSVERTGGMNTEAFF. The CDR3 DNA reads as TGCAGCGTTGAGAGGACAGGGGGCATGAACACTGAAGCTTTCTTT. The whole variable domain, filled in from reference TRBV29-1 and TRBJ1-1, reads SAVISQKPSRDICQRGTSLTIQCQVDSQVTMMFWYRQQPGQSLTLIATANQGSEATYESGFVIDKFPISRPNLTFSTLTVSNMSPEDSSIYLCSVERTGGMNTEAFFGQGTRLTVV.

The chain uses TRBV3-1 and TRBJ1-6; D possibly corresponds to TRBD1 (6 bases). Between the trimmed V and J ends, which lost 7 bases and 5 bases, there was a span of 12 bases. The CDR3 extends over 14 amino acids. Germline CDR1 LGHDT, CDR2 YNNKEL (reference sequence). The chain's CDR3 is CASNPQGNNSPLHF. The CDR3 coding sequence is TGTGCCAGCAACCCCCAGGGGAATAATTCACCCCTCCACTTT.

This sequence joins TRBV29-1 and TRBJ2-4; a weak D match, TRBD1 (6 bases). The CDR3 consists of 11 residues. Per the germline V gene, CDR1 is SQVTM and CDR2 is ANQGSEA. Trimming removed 2 bases from V and 8 bases from J, with 7 bases in between. This chain's CDR3 is CSVEKGDIQYF. The CDR3 DNA is TGCAGCGTTGAAAAGGGGGACATTCAGTACTTC. Full variable domain (outside the CDR3, taken from reference TRBV29-1 and TRBJ2-4): SAVISQKPSRDICQRGTSLTIQCQVDSQVTMMFWYRQQPGQSLTLIATANQGSEATYESGFVIDKFPISRPNLTFSTLTVSNMSPEDSSIYLCSVEKGDIQYFGAGTRLSVL.

This clonotype was picked up a small number of times. V gene TRBV6-5 combines with J gene TRBJ1-4; D might be TRBD1 (6 bases). This CDR3 region has 15 residues. From germline, CDR1 is MNHEY and CDR2 SVGAGI. Trimming pared 4 bases from V and 4 bases from J, leaving 13 bases between. The CDR3, as DNA: TGTGCCAGCAGTTCCCGGACAGCGATTAATGAAAAACTGTTTTTT. Translation: CASSSRTAINEKLFF.

This clonotype came up many times. The chain has TRBV7-2 and TRBJ2-1, with 7 bases matching TRBD2. The V gene's germline CDR1 is SGHTA and CDR2 FQGNSA. The V segment lost 0 bases and the J segment 3 bases; nucleotides outside the gene matches: 2. This CDR3 has 15 amino acids. The CDR3 loop is CASSLAGGFYNEQFF. CDR3 bases: TGTGCCAGCAGCTTAGCGGGAGGGTTCTACAATGAGCAGTTCTTC.

This clonotype showed up just a few times. The CDR3 DNA sequence: TGCAGTGCGGAAAAGGCGGTAGCGGGACAAGAGACCCAGTACTTC. Translation gives CSAEKAVAGQETQYF. The chain is built from TRBV20-1 and TRBJ2-5; 8 positions agree with TRBD2. Germline trimming cut 6 bases from V and 2 bases from J; bases unmatched to any gene: 11. Germline V gene sequence: CDR1 DFQATT, CDR2 SNEGSKA (reference sequence). The CDR3 consists of 15 residues.

This clonotype has ten or more counts. V is TRBV5-5 and J is TRBJ2-7, with 8 bases that match TRBD1. Germline V gives CDR1 SGHKS, CDR2 YYEKEE (reference sequence). The trim removed 4 bases at V and 5 bases at J, leaving 8 bases unmatched. This CDR3 is built from 14 residues. The CDR3 is CASSTSGQGNEQYF. DNA for the CDR3: TGTGCCAGCAGCACCAGTGGACAGGGAAACGAGCAGTACTTC.

The chain combines TRBV20-1 with TRBJ2-5, with D possibly being TRBD1 (7 bases). CDR3 length: 15 amino acids. Germline CDR1 DFQATT, CDR2 SNEGSKA (reference sequence). Trimming cost V 0 bases and J 5 bases, with 16 bases left between them. CDR3 in amino acids: CSARDRRRGRETQYF. CDR3 DNA sequence: TGCAGTGCTAGAGATCGTCGCAGGGGGAGGGAGACCCAGTACTTC.

This clonotype has more than one count but fewer than ten. The CDR3 nucleotides are TGTGCCAGCAGAGCTTTGGGGGGCCGGACAGATACGCAGTATTTT. This translates into CASRALGGRTDTQYF. V gene TRBV7-9 combines with J gene TRBJ2-3, with D perhaps matching TRBD1 or TRBD2 (6 bases each). Trimming cost V 6 bases and J 3 bases, with 16 bases left between them. There are 15 residues in the CDR3. Germline-derived CDR1 and CDR2 are SEHNR and FQNEAQ (reference sequence).

The table lists this clonotype with a few counts. The rearrangement links TRBV7-2 to TRBJ2-7, with D possibly TRBD1 on 5 matching bases. Germline CDR1 reads SGHTA; CDR2 reads FQGNSA. The V gene lost 1 base and the J gene lost 3 bases, with 10 bases spanning the gap. CDR3 size: 14 residues. CDR3 coding DNA: TGTGCCAGCAGCTTAGTATGGCAGGGCTACGAGCAGTACTTC. It translates to CASSLVWQGYEQYF. Complete variable domain (other parts from reference TRBV7-2 and TRBJ2-7): GAGVSQSPSNKVTEKGKDVELRCDPISGHTALYWYRQSLGQGLEFLIYFQGNSAPDKSGLPSDRFSAERTGGSVSTLTIQRTQQEDSAVYLCASSLVWQGYEQYFGPGTRLTVT.

This chain joins TRBV7-2 and TRBJ2-3, with D unclear. The CDR3 is 14 residues long. Germline CDR1 and CDR2: SGHTA and FQGNSA. V dropped 3 bases and J dropped 6 bases, with 13 bases sitting between them. This chain's CDR3 is CASSLGGYLDTQYF. The CDR3 nucleotides are TGTGCCAGCAGCTTGGGCGGTTACTTGGATACGCAGTATTTT.